The next 25 T cell receptor beta chains were all read from a single sample in a study of identical twins. TCRdb re-analysed the 5' RACE reads in MiXCR, keeping a single row per CDR3 protein. Of some 1,600,000 distinct CDR3 sequences listed, roughly 35% are singletons. The sample comprised cord blood. Every receptor here comes from a newborn girl in good health.

The V and J genes are TRBV20-1 and TRBJ2-1, with 7 bases matching TRBD1. J was trimmed by 0 bases and V by 4 bases; bases with no gene match: 9. The CDR3 length is 16 residues. Germline values: CDR1 DFQATT, CDR2 SNEGSKA (reference sequence). This chain's CDR3 is CSAKGLRDSSYNEQFF. CDR3 in DNA: TGCAGTGCTAAGGGTCTCCGGGACAGCTCCTACAATGAGCAGTTCTTC.

V and J are TRBV20-1 and TRBJ2-5; 7 bases are a match to TRBD1. The J call may be faulty, since TRBJ2-7 better matches the DNA end. Germline CDR1 is DFQATT and CDR2 is SNEGSKA (reference sequence). The CDR3 runs 13 residues. The CDR3 spells CSAQGTEGYEQYF. In nucleotides, the CDR3 is TGCAGTGCCCAGGGGACAGAAGGATACGAGCAGTACTTC.

The rearrangement links TRBV20-1 to TRBJ2-1; TRBD2 agrees at 9 bases. The CDR3 runs 13 residues. Looked up from germline, CDR1 is DFQATT and CDR2 is SNEGSKA (reference sequence). The trim removed 7 bases at V and 2 bases at J, leaving 3 bases unmatched. The CDR3 bases are TGCAGTGACTCTAGCGGGGCCTACAATGAGCAGTTCTTC. This codes for CSDSSGAYNEQFF.

This clonotype was seen only a few times. The chain links TRBV27 to TRBJ2-1; D might be TRBD2 (5 bases). The CDR3 loop spans 12 amino acids. The V gene's germline CDR1 is MNHEY and CDR2 SMNVEV (reference sequence). Trimming took 7 bases from V and 9 from J, leaving 13 bases between them. In nucleotides, the CDR3 is TGTGCCAGCAAGTCTAGCTTCGGTGAGCAGTTCTTC. It translates to CASKSSFGEQFF.

The sample holds a few counts of this clonotype. The V gene is TRBV5-1, the J gene TRBJ2-3, with 8 bases identical to TRBD1. This CDR3 is built from 16 residues. Germline loops: CDR1 SGHRS, CDR2 YFSETQ. Trimming took 2 bases from V and 3 from J; bases not matched to a gene: 8. The DNA for the CDR3 is TGCGCCAGCAGCTTCCCGACAGGGGCAAGAACAGATACGCAGTATTTT. Its protein product is CASSFPTGARTDTQYF. Full variable domain (outside the CDR3, taken from reference TRBV5-1 and TRBJ2-3): KAGVTQTPRYLIKTRGQQVTLSCSPISGHRSVSWYQQTPGQGLQFLFEYFSETQRNKGNFPGRFSGRQFSNSRSEMNVSTLELGDSALYLCASSFPTGARTDTQYFGPGTRLTVL.

In nucleotides, the CDR3 is TGTGCCAGCAGCGTAGGGGGGGACCTCTCCTACGAGCAGTACTTC. It codes for CASSVGGDLSYEQYF. This chain links TRBV9 with TRBJ2-7; weak D call: TRBD2 (6 bases). The length of the CDR3 is 15 residues. Per the germline V gene, CDR1 is SGDLS and CDR2 is YYNGEE. Between the trimmed V and J ends, which lost 0 bases and 0 bases, there was a span of 10 bases. Together with reference TRBV9 and TRBJ2-7, the CDR3 gives the full variable domain: DSGVTQTPKHLITATGQRVTLRCSPRSGDLSVYWYQQSLDQGLQFLIQYYNGEERAKGNILERFSAQQFPDLHSELNLSSLELGDSALYFCASSVGGDLSYEQYFGPGTRLTVT.

Concerning this clonotype itself: A much larger clone lies a single base off, so this may be a read error. This rearrangement joins TRBV9 to TRBJ2-1; perhaps TRBD2 as D (6 bases). V lost 2 bases, J lost 0 bases, and 6 bases lay in between. Germline V gives CDR1 SGDLS, CDR2 YYNGEE. This CDR3 is 14 amino acids long. CDR3 amino acids: CASSVTSSYNEQFF. The DNA of the CDR3 is TGTGCCAGCAGCGTGACTAGCTCCTACAATGAGCAGTTCTTC.

Comments on this clonotype: The DNA is left out, because the CDR3 cannot be placed on it with certainty; the CDR3 is given as TCRdb lists it. The V call is TRBV21-1, the J call TRBJ2-1; the table's D gene call, TRBD2, was not cross checked with the DNA. TRBV21-1 is a known pseudogene. The CDR3 is 16 amino acids long, termini counted. The CDR3 region is CASSKAWGGGAHEQFF.

There are a few counts of this clonotype. The genes are TRBV5-1 and TRBJ1-5, with TRBD1 identical over 7 bases. The J segment lost 3 bases and the V segment lost 4 bases, leaving 7 bases of the junction unmatched. CDR3 length equals 15 residues. In germline, CDR1 is SGHRS, CDR2 YFSETQ. The CDR3 loop is CASSAGTADNQPQHF. CDR3 in DNA: TGCGCCAGCAGCGCCGGGACAGCCGACAATCAGCCCCAGCATTTT.

On this clonotype: Germline is not matched at one junction end, which may reflect a read error. The chain has TRBV12-3 or TRBV12-4 and TRBJ2-7, with no clear D. The closer fit of TRBJ2-5 to the DNA end suggests the J call may be wrong. CDR3 length equals 11 residues. The CDR3 bases are TGTGCCGGCAGTTTAAGAGTGACCCAGTACTTC. Encoded protein: CAGSLRVTQYF.

This clonotype has a handful of counts. At one of its ends the junction is not consistent with the germline gene, which may arise from a read error. The V and J genes are TRBV2 and TRBJ2-7; TRBD2 might be the D (6 bases). The length of the CDR3 is 13 residues. Germline CDR1 and CDR2: SNHLY and FYNNEI. The CDR3 nucleotides are TGTGGCAGCGGGCGTGCCGGGAGCTACGAGCAGTACTTC. It translates to CGSGRAGSYEQYF.

The chain recombines TRBV5-5 with TRBJ1-1, with D hard to call. Germline V gives CDR1 SGHKS, CDR2 YYEKEE (reference sequence). The CDR3 loop spans 11 amino acids. The V end was cut by 4 bases, the J end by 7 bases, with 8 bases between. The CDR3 is CASSLQNEAFF. The CDR3 DNA reads as TGTGCCAGCAGCCTCCAGAATGAAGCTTTCTTT.

This clonotype was recorded a few times. The chain joins TRBV6-1 to TRBJ1-5; D possibly corresponds to TRBD1 (5 bases). Germline CDR1 and CDR2: MNHNS and SASEGT. V was clipped by 10 bases and J by 5 bases, with 18 bases between them. This CDR3 region has 14 residues. CDR3 region: CATLTGGYHQPQHF. CDR3 DNA sequence: TGTGCCACCCTAACCGGGGGATACCATCAGCCCCAGCATTTT.

This clonotype was counted many times. In nucleotides, the CDR3 is TGTGCCATCAGTGAGTCACTAGCGGGAGAGACCCAGTACTTC. Its protein is CAISESLAGETQYF. This rearrangement joins TRBV10-3 to TRBJ2-5; 9 positions match TRBD2. After removal of 0 bases from V and 4 bases from J, the junction contained 0 bases not matched to a gene. This CDR3 has 14 amino acids. Per germline, CDR1 ENHRY and CDR2 SYGVKD.

The chain employs TRBV29-1 and TRBJ2-7, with 7 bases fitting TRBD1. Germline V gives CDR1 SQVTM, CDR2 ANQGSEA. This CDR3 region has 14 residues. V dropped 6 bases and J dropped 2; count of bases not matched to a gene: 10. CDR3 DNA sequence: TGCAGCGTCAGGCATTCGGGACAGCCCTACGAGCAGTACTTC. It yields the protein CSVRHSGQPYEQYF.

This rearrangement joins TRBV20-1 to TRBJ1-6, with a possible D match to TRBD1 (6 bases). V shed 4 bases and J shed 9 bases, with 16 bases lying between them. The CDR3 is 14 residues long. The germline V gene encodes CDR1 DFQATT and CDR2 SNEGSKA (reference sequence). As DNA, the CDR3 is TGCAGTGCTACCGGGGGACAAAGGGGTTCACCCCTCCACTTT. Amino acid sequence: CSATGGQRGSPLHF.

This clonotype was detected a few times. The chain combines TRBV3-1 with TRBJ2-3, with 7 bases that match TRBD1. The CDR3 is 14 residues long. Germline-derived CDR1 and CDR2 are LGHDT and YNNKEL (reference sequence). The trim removed 1 base at V and 7 bases at J, leaving 5 bases unmatched. The CDR3 nucleotides read TGTGCCAGCAGCCAAGCCTCCAGGGGGAATACGCAGTATTTT. Translated: CASSQASRGNTQYF.

The chain recombines TRBV20-1 with TRBJ2-1, with 10 nucleotides matching TRBD2. The germline V gene encodes CDR1 DFQATT and CDR2 SNEGSKA (reference sequence). The CDR3 loop spans 12 amino acids. Trimming at V came to 7 bases and at J to 12 bases, leaving 9 bases not matched to a gene. CDR3 sequence (DNA): TGCAGTGGGCTCCAGCGGGAGGGCCGGCAGTTCTTC. Amino acid sequence: CSGLQREGRQFF.

Concerning this clonotype itself: Mismatch with germline at one junction end may stem from a read error. The chain couples TRBV6-1 to TRBJ2-7; TRBD1 matches 11 bases. The germline gives CDR1 MNHNS, CDR2 SASEGT. The CDR3 runs to 16 residues. This CDR3 is CASSEPGTGGSYGQYF. The CDR3 nucleotides read TGTGCCAGCAGTGAACCCGGGACAGGGGGTTCCTACGGGCAGTACTTC.

V and J are TRBV20-1 and TRBJ1-1; a possible D gene is TRBD1 (5 bases). Trimming stripped 5 bases from V and 1 base from J, with 11 bases between. This CDR3 comprises 13 residues. Looked up from germline, CDR1 is DFQATT and CDR2 is SNEGSKA (reference sequence). This CDR3 is CSASRDRNTEAFF. The CDR3 coding sequence is TGCAGTGCTTCCCGTGACAGGAACACTGAAGCTTTCTTT.

V is TRBV9 and J is TRBJ1-2; the D gene is possibly TRBD1 (6 bases). Between the trimmed V and J ends, which lost 4 bases and 5 bases, there was a span of 12 bases. This CDR3 region has 13 residues. Germline V gene sequence: CDR1 SGDLS, CDR2 YYNGEE. The CDR3 is CASSPKGVYGYTF. In DNA, the CDR3 is TGTGCCAGCAGCCCAAAGGGGGTGTATGGCTACACCTTC.

J is TRBJ2-7 and V is TRBV27; 10 positions agree with TRBD2. V was clipped by 2 bases and J by 7 bases; unmatched bases: 8. The length of the CDR3 is 15 residues. In germline, CDR1 is MNHEY, CDR2 SMNVEV (reference sequence). This CDR3 reads CASSLLAGAIDEQYF. CDR3 bases: TGTGCCAGCAGTTTACTAGCGGGAGCAATAGATGAGCAGTACTTC.

This clonotype was detected a few times. This chain uses TRBV28 with TRBJ2-7; possibly TRBD1 for D (6 bases). V lost 7 bases and J lost 1, with 20 bases in between. CDR1 and CDR2 (germline): MDHEN, SYDVKM. The CDR3 has 16 amino acids. CDR3 sequence reads: CASTLRPGHTSYEQYF. As DNA, the CDR3 is TGTGCCAGCACCCTCCGCCCGGGACACACTTCCTACGAGCAGTACTTC.

This clonotype was detected a few times. The V and J genes are TRBV12-5 and TRBJ2-7, with D possibly TRBD1 on 5 matching bases. The germline V gene encodes CDR1 LGHNT and CDR2 FRNRAP. The CDR3 has 13 amino acids. V lost 6 bases to trimming and J lost 0 bases, with 9 bases between them. The CDR3 DNA is TGTGCTAGTGGCGTGCAGGGCTCCTACGAGCAGTACTTC. Its protein product is CASGVQGSYEQYF.

This clonotype was counted between two and nine times. This sequence joins TRBV20-1 and TRBJ2-1, with TRBD2 matching 7 bases. CDR3 size: 14 residues. The germline CDR1 and CDR2 sequences are DFQATT and SNEGSKA (reference sequence). V shed 2 bases and J 5 bases; nucleotides not matched to a gene: 6. For the CDR3, the DNA is TGCAGTGCTAGACGGCTAGCGGCCCACAATGAGCAGTTCTTC. Residues: CSARRLAAHNEQFF.